This T cell receptor (beta chain) appears in the sequencing data of a study of blood T cell repertoires in COVID-19. Study information: The study drew acute and convalescent COVID-19 samples from the United States, Italy and Spain. The analysed material was cDNA or gDNA that came from T cells, B-cell-depleted T cells, or PBMCs.

The germline V gene encodes CDR1 MNHEY and CDR2 SMNVEV (reference sequence). Trimming removed 3 bases from V and 8 bases from J; junction bases left unmatched: 8. The CDR3 has 16 residues. Symptom resolution, clearance, or two negative PCRs marked the recovered donors of Cohort 3. Only in-frame clones appear in the TCRdb table, and some are missing; sequencing was by immunoSEQ multiplex PCR. The sample includes almost 250,000 clones, around 89% of them seen just once. This rearrangement joins TRBV27 to TRBJ2-1; 12 positions agree with TRBD2. The receptor was isolated from a woman aged 30 to 39 who had recovered from COVID-19. The specimen was PBMCs or T cells enriched from blood (not recorded which). In nucleotides, the CDR3 is TGTGCCAGCAGTTTTGTCCTTGGACTAGCGGGATATGAGCAGTTCTTC. Translation: CASSFVLGLAGYEQFF.